Each of the 3 T cell receptor beta chains below was sequenced from the same sample in a study of CD8 T cells in Susac syndrome. It was with random hexamers that about 0.45 to 1 ug RNA was reverse transcribed. TCRdb recomputed calls from the immunoSEQ multiplex PCR reads with MiXCR, one row per CDR3 protein. The repertoire holds approximately 77,000 distinct CDR3 sequences, with around 93% as singletons. The sequenced sample was CD4+ T cells from PBMCs. These receptor sequences come from a human donor with Susac syndrome.

The rearrangement uses TRBV18 and TRBJ2-7; tentative D call: TRBD1 (5 bases). The CDR3 runs 14 residues. Germline CDR1 and CDR2: KGHSH and LQKENI. Trimming shortened V by 2 bases and J by 3 bases, and 11 bases separated the two germline ends. The CDR3 reads CASSPRKGFYEQYF. CDR3 bases: TGTGCCAGCTCACCAAGGAAGGGGTTCTACGAGCAGTACTTC.

CDR3 sequence reads: CASSRPSGSQISHQREQYF. The CDR3 region has the DNA TGTGCCAGCAGCCGTCCAAGCGGGAGCCAGATAAGTCACCAACGCGAGCAGTACTTC. This chain uses TRBV28 with TRBJ2-7; 8 nucleotides line up with TRBD2. Germline V gene lookup returns CDR1 MDHEN and CDR2 SYDVKM. Trimming at V came to 6 bases and at J to 6 bases, leaving 25 bases not matched to a gene. This CDR3 has 19 amino acids.

This chain joins TRBV6-6 and TRBJ1-4; no clear D gene. With 6 bases removed from V and 0 bases from J, the gap between germline ends came to 8 bases. Germline CDR1 reads MNHNY; CDR2 reads SVGAGI (reference sequence). There are 14 residues in the CDR3. The CDR3 reads CASRKGATNEKLFF. In DNA form, the CDR3 reads TGTGCCAGCAGGAAGGGAGCAACTAATGAAAAACTGTTTTTT.